A single sample is the source of the 28 T cell receptor beta chains below, sequenced in a study of cytomegalovirus exposure and HLA in healthy donors. Some clones are missing from TCRdb's copy, which holds only in-frame ones; the method was immunoSEQ multiplex PCR. Of some 130,000 clones in the sample, approximately 84% were seen once. Sequencing used PBMCs. The receptor source for this set is a man aged 25 to 45 in good health and CMV-seropositive.

The CDR3 coding sequence is TGTGCCAGTAGTGATAACGGACAAGACTATGGCTACACCTTC. Its translation: CASSDNGQDYGYTF. This chain joins TRBV19 and TRBJ1-2; TRBD1 might be the D (5 bases). V was trimmed by 5 bases and J by 3 bases, leaving 13 bases between them. There are 14 residues in the CDR3. Germline loops: CDR1 LNHDA, CDR2 SQIVND (reference sequence). The entire variable domain, with the rest obtained from reference TRBV19 and TRBJ1-2, is as follows: DGGITQSPKYLFRKEGQNVTLSCEQNLNHDAMYWYRQDPGQGLRLIYYSQIVNDFQKGDIAEGYSVSREKKESFPLTVTSAQKNPTAFYLCASSDNGQDYGYTFGSGTRLTVV.

In DNA form, the CDR3 reads TGTGCCAGCAGCTTCGTACGGGTAGATACGCAGTATTTT. Translating gives CASSFVRVDTQYF. This chain uses TRBV5-6 with TRBJ2-3; D ambiguous. The ends were cut back, 2 bases at V and 5 bases at J, with 9 bases in the middle. The CDR3 length is 13 residues. The germline V gene encodes CDR1 SGHDT and CDR2 YYEEEE.

The chain employs TRBV2 and TRBJ2-7; 7 positions match TRBD1. Per the germline V gene, CDR1 is SNHLY and CDR2 is FYNNEI. The V and J ends lost 8 bases and 4 bases, in that order; junction bases with no gene match: 5. CDR3 length: 12 residues. The CDR3 nucleotides are TGTGCCAGCCGACAGGGCTTGTACGAGCAGTACTTC. This encodes CASRQGLYEQYF.

This chain connects TRBV9 to TRBJ2-1; perhaps TRBD2 as D (5 bases). This CDR3 is 15 amino acids long. Germline V gives CDR1 SGDLS, CDR2 YYNGEE. V lost 2 bases and J lost 3, with 12 bases in between. CDR3 protein: CASSVAPADYNEQFF. The CDR3 nucleotides are TGTGCCAGCAGCGTGGCCCCAGCGGACTACAATGAGCAGTTCTTC.

The chain employs TRBV7-2 and TRBJ2-3; TRBD2 matches 14 bases. The CDR3 is 16 amino acids. Germline CDR1 and CDR2: SGHTA and FQGNSA. V was clipped by 4 bases and J by 4 bases; unmatched bases: 4. The chain's CDR3 is CASSSRLAGGSDTQYF. CDR3 sequence (DNA): TGTGCCAGCAGCTCCAGACTAGCGGGGGGGTCAGATACGCAGTATTTT. The whole variable domain, remainder taken from reference TRBV7-2 and TRBJ2-3, is GAGVSQSPSNKVTEKGKDVELRCDPISGHTALYWYRQSLGQGLEFLIYFQGNSAPDKSGLPSDRFSAERTGGSVSTLTIQRTQQEDSAVYLCASSSRLAGGSDTQYFGPGTRLTVL.

This chain links TRBV7-2 with TRBJ2-1; TRBD1 is a possible D gene (8 bases). The ends were cut back, 5 bases at V and 2 bases at J, with 13 bases in the middle. Germline CDR1 SGHTA, CDR2 FQGNSA. The CDR3 is made up of 15 amino acids. The CDR3 DNA is TGTGCCAGCAGCGAGCGGGACAGGCCCTACAATGAGCAGTTCTTC. Amino acids: CASSERDRPYNEQFF.

V usage is TRBV11-2 and J usage is TRBJ2-7, with TRBD2 as a possible D gene (5 bases). Germline V gives CDR1 SGHAT, CDR2 FQNNGV. The CDR3 is 15 amino acids. Trimming removed 1 base at V and 9 bases at J, with 19 bases between. CDR3 region: CASSLGSSGALGQYF. CDR3 bases: TGTGCCAGCAGCTTAGGTTCCAGCGGTGCACTGGGGCAGTACTTC.

V gene TRBV25-1 combines with J gene TRBJ1-2, with a weak D call TRBD1 (5 bases). V lost 5 bases and J lost 4, with 11 bases in between. Germline values: CDR1 MGHDK, CDR2 SYGVNS. This CDR3 contains 13 residues. Here the CDR3 DNA reads TGTGCCAGCAGTCGGGGGGGGACCTATGGCTACACCTTC. Protein product: CASSRGGTYGYTF.

The chain couples TRBV5-1 to TRBJ2-7, with 10 bases lining up with TRBD1. The V and J ends lost 1 base and 5 bases, in that order; junction bases with no gene match: 3. This CDR3 region has 14 residues. The germline V gene encodes CDR1 SGHRS and CDR2 YFSETQ. As DNA, the CDR3 is TGCGCCAGCAGCTTGTCGGGACAGGGGCACGAGCAGTACTTC. It codes for CASSLSGQGHEQYF.

The rearrangement joins TRBV11-2 to TRBJ2-5; TRBD2 matches at 10 bases. V shed 3 bases and J 5 bases; nucleotides not matched to a gene: 3. Germline-derived CDR1 and CDR2 are SGHAT and FQNNGV. The CDR3 consists of 14 residues. The CDR3 coding sequence is TGTGCCAGCAGCTTTTTACTAGCGGGGGAGACCCAGTACTTC. This translates into CASSFLLAGETQYF.

The genes are TRBV6-5 and TRBJ2-3; D unclear. Trimming removed 2 bases from V and 7 bases from J, with 10 bases in between. The CDR3 runs to 13 residues. The germline V gene has CDR1 MNHEY and CDR2 SVGAGI. CDR3: CASSYQTGYTQYF. The CDR3, as DNA: TGTGCCAGCAGTTACCAGACTGGGTATACGCAGTATTTT.

This clone was seen at least ten times. This chain uses TRBV19 with TRBJ1-1, with D possibly TRBD1 on 5 matching bases. Germline V CDR1 and CDR2: LNHDA, SQIVND (reference sequence). V gave up 0 bases and J gave up 2 bases, with 16 bases separating them. This CDR3 comprises 17 residues. In DNA form, the CDR3 reads TGTGCCAGTAGTATAGACGATGGGGGGACGGCTAACACTGAAGCTTTCTTT. Translated: CASSIDDGGTANTEAFF.

In its sample, this clone was seen once. This chain joins TRBV6-6 and TRBJ2-3; D not resolved. The CDR3 is 11 amino acids. Trimming took off 6 bases at V and 6 bases at J, with 7 bases between the two ends. The germline V gene has CDR1 MNHNY and CDR2 SVGAGI (reference sequence). The CDR3 region is CASRRGDTQYF. CDR3 in DNA: TGTGCCAGCAGACGAGGCGATACGCAGTATTTT.

V is TRBV2 and J is TRBJ2-1, with 9 bases lining up with TRBD1. CDR3 length equals 13 residues. V shed 8 bases, J shed 10 bases, and the junction held 9 bases outside the gene matches. Looked up from germline, CDR1 is SNHLY and CDR2 is FYNNEI. In DNA, the CDR3 is TGTGCCAGCGGAGGGACAGGGATCGGGGAGCAGTTCTTC. Translating it yields CASGGTGIGEQFF.

The V and J genes are TRBV2 and TRBJ1-1, with 9 bases identical to TRBD1. After removal of 5 bases from V and 1 base from J, the junction contained 5 bases not matched to a gene. CDR3 size: 15 residues. CDR1 and CDR2 from the germline V gene are SNHLY and FYNNEI. The CDR3 is CASSRSGQGNTEAFF. DNA of the CDR3: TGTGCCAGCAGTCGATCGGGACAGGGGAACACTGAAGCTTTCTTT.

V gene TRBV19 combines with J gene TRBJ1-6; 7 positions agree with TRBD1. Germline CDR1 LNHDA, CDR2 SQIVND (reference sequence). The junction had 8 bases not matched to a gene; V was cut back by 6 bases and J by 9 bases. There are 14 residues in the CDR3. The CDR3 loop reads CASSPDRVLSPLHF. Here the CDR3 DNA reads TGTGCCAGTAGCCCAGACAGGGTACTTTCACCCCTCCACTTT.

V is TRBV29-1 and J is TRBJ2-1; 11 bases are a match to TRBD2. Germline-derived CDR1 and CDR2 are SQVTM and ANQGSEA. This CDR3 is 20 amino acids long. The junction had 20 bases not matched to a gene; V was cut back by 3 bases and J by 4 bases. This CDR3 reads CSVEGFWGDTGLAAYNEQFF. The CDR3 bases are TGCAGCGTTGAGGGGTTTTGGGGGGATACGGGACTAGCGGCTTACAATGAGCAGTTCTTC.

Comments on this clone: One end of the junction varies from germline; a read error may be responsible. V gene TRBV2 combines with J gene TRBJ2-7; TRBD2 might be the D (5 bases). CDR1 is SNHLY, CDR2 FYNNEI, per germline. CDR3 length: 11 residues. In DNA form, the CDR3 reads TGTGCCAGCAGTGAGACGCGGGTTTCCAGCTTC. It specifies CASSETRVSSF. Combining the CDR3 with reference TRBV2 and TRBJ2-7 gives the whole variable domain EPEVTQTPSHQVTQMGQEVILRCVPISNHLYFYWYRQILGQKVEFLVSFYNNEISEKSEIFDDQFSVERPDGSNFTLKIRSTKLEDSAMYFCASSETRVSSFGPGTRLTVT.

V usage is TRBV5-1 and J usage is TRBJ1-1, with 7 bases matching TRBD1. The CDR3 totals 15 residues. Germline-derived CDR1 and CDR2 are SGHRS and YFSETQ. V trimming: 4 bases; J trimming: 4 bases; junction bases outside the gene matches: 10. In DNA form, the CDR3 reads TGCGCCAGCAGCGAGGAGGGGGCGGGTTTCACTGAAGCTTTCTTT. Its translation: CASSEEGAGFTEAFF.

For this clone: At one end, the junction sequence differs from germline, possibly due to a read error. The chain joins TRBV6-1 to TRBJ2-1, with TRBD2 matching over 10 bases. CDR1 and CDR2 (germline): MNHNS, SASEGT. There are 15 residues in the CDR3. CDR3 nucleotide sequence: TGTGCCAGCAGAGAAGCCCCGACTAGCGGGTATGAGCAGTTCTTC. It specifies CASREAPTSGYEQFF.

J is TRBJ1-1 and V is TRBV6-4; 7 bases fit TRBD1. CDR3 length equals 16 residues. V gave up 2 bases and J gave up 3 bases; unmatched junction bases: 9. CDR1 is MRHNA, CDR2 SNTAGT, per germline. CDR3 nucleotides: TGTGCCAGCAGTGACCCCCGACAGGGTTTGGACACTGAAGCTTTCTTT. Its protein product is CASSDPRQGLDTEAFF.

V usage is TRBV5-6 and J usage is TRBJ1-1; 7 bases are shared with TRBD1. Germline CDR1 SGHDT, CDR2 YYEEEE. This CDR3 has 16 residues. The V gene end was trimmed by 0 bases and the J gene end by 4 bases; junction bases not matched to a gene: 9. The CDR3 sequence is CASSLVLTGTATEAFF. In DNA form, the CDR3 reads TGTGCCAGCAGCTTGGTTCTGACAGGGACGGCCACTGAAGCTTTCTTT.

The rearrangement links TRBV6-5 to TRBJ1-1; D is unclear. This CDR3 has 16 residues. Trimming stripped 0 bases from V and 3 bases from J, with 14 bases between. The V gene's germline CDR1 is MNHEY and CDR2 SVGAGI. CDR3 sequence reads: CASSYSWGKRDTEAFF. As DNA, the CDR3 is TGTGCCAGCAGTTACTCGTGGGGAAAGAGGGACACTGAAGCTTTCTTT.

This chain uses TRBV7-9 with TRBJ2-1, with a tentative D call TRBD2 (5 bases). The CDR3 is 15 amino acids. Germline CDR1 is SEHNR and CDR2 is FQNEAQ (reference sequence). Trimming cost V 2 bases and J 9 bases, with 17 bases left between them. The DNA of the CDR3 is TGTGCCAGCAGCTTAAGGGAAAGCTCCGCGGGTGAGCAGTTCTTC. It codes for CASSLRESSAGEQFF.

This clone was picked up a small number of times. The chain combines TRBV20-1 with TRBJ1-2; D gene ambiguous. CDR1 is DFQATT and CDR2 is SNEGSKA in the germline V gene (reference sequence). The CDR3 loop spans 8 amino acids. Trimming cost V 3 bases and J 14 bases, with 7 bases left between them. The CDR3 bases are TGCAGTGCTAGGGCGGAAACCTTC. It specifies CSARAETF.

This chain connects TRBV7-8 to TRBJ1-5, with 7 bases aligning to TRBD1. The V gene's germline CDR1 is SGHVS and CDR2 FQNEAQ. The CDR3 has 15 residues. V lost 6 bases to trimming and J lost 0 bases; unmatched junction nucleotides: 5. The CDR3 region is CASRADRVSNQPQHF. Written as DNA, the CDR3 is TGTGCCAGCAGGGCTGACAGGGTTAGCAATCAGCCCCAGCATTTT.

This clone has only one observation. J is TRBJ2-7 and V is TRBV7-6, with 15 bases lining up with TRBD2. Germline-derived CDR1 and CDR2 are SGHVS and FNYEAQ. This CDR3 is built from 17 residues. The ends lost 5 bases at V and 4 bases at J; junction bases unmatched: 9. In nucleotides, the CDR3 is TGTGCCAGCAGCAGCCCGGGACTAGCGGGAGGTGTGTACGAGCAGTACTTC. This gives the protein CASSSPGLAGGVYEQYF.

The V call is TRBV6-6, the J call TRBJ2-5; 11 nucleotides match TRBD2. The trim removed 2 bases at V and 3 bases at J, leaving 5 bases unmatched. Germline V gene lookup returns CDR1 MNHNY and CDR2 SVGAGI (reference sequence). This CDR3 region has 16 residues. In DNA form, the CDR3 reads TGTGCCAGCAGTTACGGCGAGGGACTAGCGGAAGAGACCCAGTACTTC. This gives the protein CASSYGEGLAEETQYF.